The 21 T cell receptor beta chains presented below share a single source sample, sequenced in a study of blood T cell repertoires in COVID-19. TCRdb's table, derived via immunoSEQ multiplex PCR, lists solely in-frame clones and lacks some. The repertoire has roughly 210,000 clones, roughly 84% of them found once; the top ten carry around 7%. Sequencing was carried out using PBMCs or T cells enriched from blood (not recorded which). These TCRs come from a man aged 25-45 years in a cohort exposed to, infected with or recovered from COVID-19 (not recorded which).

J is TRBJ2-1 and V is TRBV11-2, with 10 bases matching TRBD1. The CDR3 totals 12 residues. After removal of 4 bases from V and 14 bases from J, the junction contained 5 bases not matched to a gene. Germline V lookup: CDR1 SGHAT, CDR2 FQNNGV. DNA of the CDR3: TGTGCCAGCAGCTCAGGACAGGGGGGGGAGTTCTTC. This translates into CASSSGQGGEFF.

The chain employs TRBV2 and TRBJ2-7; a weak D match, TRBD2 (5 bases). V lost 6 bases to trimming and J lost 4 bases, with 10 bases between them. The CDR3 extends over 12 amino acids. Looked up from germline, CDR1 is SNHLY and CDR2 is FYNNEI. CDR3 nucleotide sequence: TGTGCCAGCAGGCAGCCGGGATACGAGCAGTACTTC. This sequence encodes CASRQPGYEQYF.

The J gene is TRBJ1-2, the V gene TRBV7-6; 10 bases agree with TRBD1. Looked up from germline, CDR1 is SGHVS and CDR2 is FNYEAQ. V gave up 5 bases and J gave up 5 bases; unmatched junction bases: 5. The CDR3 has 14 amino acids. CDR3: CASSGRDRGYGYTF. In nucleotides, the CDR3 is TGTGCCAGCAGCGGCCGGGACAGGGGATATGGCTACACCTTC.

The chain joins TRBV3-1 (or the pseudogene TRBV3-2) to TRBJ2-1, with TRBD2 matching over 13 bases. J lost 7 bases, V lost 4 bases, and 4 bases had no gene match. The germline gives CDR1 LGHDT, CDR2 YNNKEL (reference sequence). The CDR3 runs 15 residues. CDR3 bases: TGTGCCAGCAGCCGGGAACTAGCGGGAGGGAATGAGCAGTTCTTC. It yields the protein CASSRELAGGNEQFF.

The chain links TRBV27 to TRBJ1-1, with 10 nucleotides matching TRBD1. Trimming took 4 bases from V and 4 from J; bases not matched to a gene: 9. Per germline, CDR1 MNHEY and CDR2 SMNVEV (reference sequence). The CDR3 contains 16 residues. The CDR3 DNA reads TGTGCCAGCAGTTCCTCCGACAGGGGGCGAGGCACTGAAGCTTTCTTT. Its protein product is CASSSSDRGRGTEAFF.

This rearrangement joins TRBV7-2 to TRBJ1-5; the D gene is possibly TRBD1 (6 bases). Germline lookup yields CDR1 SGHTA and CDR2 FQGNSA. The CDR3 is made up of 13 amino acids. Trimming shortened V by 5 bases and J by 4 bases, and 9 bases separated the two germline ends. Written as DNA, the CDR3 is TGTGCCAGCAGCCCAGGACAGAATCAGCCCCAGCATTTT. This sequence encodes CASSPGQNQPQHF.

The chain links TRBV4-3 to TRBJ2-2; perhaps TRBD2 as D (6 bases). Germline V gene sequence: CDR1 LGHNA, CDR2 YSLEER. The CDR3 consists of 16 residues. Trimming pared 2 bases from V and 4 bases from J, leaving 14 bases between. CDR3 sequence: CASSQPTSLTTGELFF. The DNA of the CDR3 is TGCGCCAGCAGCCAACCTACTAGCCTTACCACCGGGGAGCTGTTTTTT.

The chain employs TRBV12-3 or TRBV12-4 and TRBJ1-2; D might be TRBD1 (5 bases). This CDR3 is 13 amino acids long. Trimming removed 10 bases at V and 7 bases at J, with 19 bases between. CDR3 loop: CATSIQDARGYTF. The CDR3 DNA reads TGTGCCACTTCGATACAGGACGCACGTGGCTACACCTTC.

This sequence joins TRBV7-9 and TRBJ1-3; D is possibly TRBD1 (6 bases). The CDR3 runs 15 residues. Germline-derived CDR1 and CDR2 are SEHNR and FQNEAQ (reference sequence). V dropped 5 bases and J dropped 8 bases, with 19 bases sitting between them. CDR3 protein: CASSTHYRERDTIYF. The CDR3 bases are TGTGCCAGCAGCACCCACTACAGGGAGCGCGACACCATATATTTT.

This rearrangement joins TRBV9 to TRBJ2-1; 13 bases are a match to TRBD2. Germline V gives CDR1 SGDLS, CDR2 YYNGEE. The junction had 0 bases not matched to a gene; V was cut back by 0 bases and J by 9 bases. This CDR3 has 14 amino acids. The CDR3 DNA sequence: TGTGCCAGCAGCGTAGGACTAGCGGGGGGTGAGCAGTTCTTC. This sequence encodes CASSVGLAGGEQFF.

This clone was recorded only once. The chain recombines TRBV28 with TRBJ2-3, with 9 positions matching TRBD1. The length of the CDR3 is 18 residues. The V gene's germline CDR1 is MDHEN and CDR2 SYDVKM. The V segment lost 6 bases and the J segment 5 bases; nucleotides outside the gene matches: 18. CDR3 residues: CASSQPPWKTGGIDTQYF. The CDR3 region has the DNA TGTGCCAGCAGCCAGCCCCCCTGGAAGACAGGGGGGATAGATACGCAGTATTTT.

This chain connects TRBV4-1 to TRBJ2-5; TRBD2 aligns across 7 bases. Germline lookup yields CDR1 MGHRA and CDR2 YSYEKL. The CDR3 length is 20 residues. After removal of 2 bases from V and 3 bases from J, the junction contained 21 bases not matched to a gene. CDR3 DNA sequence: TGCGCCAGCAGCCAAACACTAGCGCCCCTCCCCTCGCTATCAGAAGAGACCCAGTACTTC. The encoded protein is CASSQTLAPLPSLSEETQYF.

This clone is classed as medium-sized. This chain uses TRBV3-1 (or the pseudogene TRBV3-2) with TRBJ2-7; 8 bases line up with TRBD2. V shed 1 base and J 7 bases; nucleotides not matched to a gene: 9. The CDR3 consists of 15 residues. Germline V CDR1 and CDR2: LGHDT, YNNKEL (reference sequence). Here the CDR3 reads CASSQGISGSMEQYF. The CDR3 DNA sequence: TGTGCCAGCAGCCAAGGAATAAGCGGGAGTATGGAGCAGTACTTC.

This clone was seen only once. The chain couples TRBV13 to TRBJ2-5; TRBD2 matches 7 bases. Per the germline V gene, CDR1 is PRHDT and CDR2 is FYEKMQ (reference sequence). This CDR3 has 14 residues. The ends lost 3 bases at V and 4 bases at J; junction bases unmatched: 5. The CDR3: CASSFGGGGETQYF. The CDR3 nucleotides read TGTGCCAGCAGCTTCGGCGGGGGTGGAGAGACCCAGTACTTC.

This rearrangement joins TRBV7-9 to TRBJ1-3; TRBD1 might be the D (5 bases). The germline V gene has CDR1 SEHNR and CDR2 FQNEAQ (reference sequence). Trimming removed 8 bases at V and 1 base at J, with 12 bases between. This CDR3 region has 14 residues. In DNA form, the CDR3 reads TGTGCCAGCGCAAGACGGGGGTCTGGAAACACCATATATTTT. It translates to CASARRGSGNTIYF.

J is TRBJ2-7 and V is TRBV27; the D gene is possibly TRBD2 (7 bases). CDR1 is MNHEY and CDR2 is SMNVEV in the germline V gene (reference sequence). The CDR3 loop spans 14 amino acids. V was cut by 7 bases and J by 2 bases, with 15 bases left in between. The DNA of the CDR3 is TGTGCCAGCACCCAAGGGGGGGGACCCTACGAGCAGTACTTC. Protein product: CASTQGGGPYEQYF.

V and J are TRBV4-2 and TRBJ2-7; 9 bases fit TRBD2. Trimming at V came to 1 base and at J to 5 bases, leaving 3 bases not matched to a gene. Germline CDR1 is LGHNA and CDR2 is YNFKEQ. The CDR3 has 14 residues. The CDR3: CASSQGVAGDEQYF. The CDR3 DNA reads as TGTGCCAGCAGCCAAGGGGTAGCGGGAGACGAGCAGTACTTC.

CDR3 sequence: CASRLHGSNYNEQFF. The CDR3 DNA sequence: TGTGCCAGTAGATTACACGGGAGTAACTACAATGAGCAGTTCTTC. This chain connects TRBV19 to TRBJ2-1; perhaps TRBD2 as D (6 bases). This CDR3 is 15 amino acids long. Germline V CDR1 and CDR2: LNHDA, SQIVND (reference sequence). Trimming removed 6 bases at V and 3 bases at J, with 15 bases between.

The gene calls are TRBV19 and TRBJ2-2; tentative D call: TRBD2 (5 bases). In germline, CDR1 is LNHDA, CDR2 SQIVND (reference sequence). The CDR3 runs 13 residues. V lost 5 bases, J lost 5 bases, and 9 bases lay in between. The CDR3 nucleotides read TGTGCCAGTAGTCCGAGGGAAACCGGGGAGCTGTTTTTT. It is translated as CASSPRETGELFF.

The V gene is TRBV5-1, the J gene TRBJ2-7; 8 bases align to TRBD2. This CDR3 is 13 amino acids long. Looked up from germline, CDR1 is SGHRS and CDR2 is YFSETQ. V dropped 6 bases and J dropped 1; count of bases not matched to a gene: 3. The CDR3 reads CASTPSGSYEQYF. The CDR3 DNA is TGCGCCAGCACGCCTAGCGGGTCCTACGAGCAGTACTTC. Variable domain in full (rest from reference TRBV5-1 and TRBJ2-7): KAGVTQTPRYLIKTRGQQVTLSCSPISGHRSVSWYQQTPGQGLQFLFEYFSETQRNKGNFPGRFSGRQFSNSRSEMNVSTLELGDSALYLCASTPSGSYEQYFGPGTRLTVT.

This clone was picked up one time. The CDR3 region has the DNA TGTGCCAGTAGTGAGACACGTAAGGAGACCCAGTACTTC. Its protein is CASSETRKETQYF. The gene calls are TRBV19 and TRBJ2-5; no firm D call. V was shortened by 5 bases and J by 5 bases, with 12 bases between the two germline ends. This CDR3 is 13 amino acids long. Germline V gene data show CDR1 as LNHDA and CDR2 as SQIVND (reference sequence).